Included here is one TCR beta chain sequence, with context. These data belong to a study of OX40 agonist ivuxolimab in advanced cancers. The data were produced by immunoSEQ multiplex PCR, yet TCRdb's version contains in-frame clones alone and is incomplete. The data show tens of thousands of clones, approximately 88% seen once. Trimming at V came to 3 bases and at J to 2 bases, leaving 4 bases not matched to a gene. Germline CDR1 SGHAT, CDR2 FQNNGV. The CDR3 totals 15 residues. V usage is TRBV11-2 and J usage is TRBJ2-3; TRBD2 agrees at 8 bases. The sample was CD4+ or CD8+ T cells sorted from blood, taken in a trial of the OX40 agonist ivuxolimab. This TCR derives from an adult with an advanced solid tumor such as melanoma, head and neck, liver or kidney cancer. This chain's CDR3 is CASSFIAGYTDTQYF. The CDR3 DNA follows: TGTGCCAGCAGCTTTATAGCGGGGTACACAGATACGCAGTATTTT.